This T cell receptor (beta chain) is drawn from a study of human T cells and chemical hapten exposure. Study summary: The study lasted approximately 26 weeks, and patients were dosed weekly with diphenylcyclopropenone on the scalp throughout. Patch tests containing 0.01% DPC, applied to the upper back, were read at 6 days.

Time point denoted: patch test 1, 2 weeks after DPC sensitization. Regarding treatment: therapeutic diphenylcyclopropenone sensitization with weekly scalp DPC. Individual cDNA molecules in this library carried unique molecular identifiers. TCRdb independently ran MiXCR on the RACE reads; one entry per CDR3 protein. The sample carries around 340,000 distinct CDR3 sequences, approximately 6.3% recorded once. Germline assignment: CDR1 MNHEY and CDR2 SVGAGI. With 5 bases clipped from V and 2 bases from J, the junction kept 6 bases outside the gene matches. This CDR3 comprises 14 residues. The receptor was isolated from a woman aged 18-29 years with alopecia areata. Some clones in this sample may be carry-over from other donors' samples. This sample comprised whole blood, obtained in connection with sensitization to the hapten diphenylcyclopropenone (DPC). The chain uses TRBV6-5 and TRBJ2-7; 7 bases match TRBD1. The CDR3 reads CASSRGDRAYEQYF. CDR3 coding DNA: TGTGCCAGCAGTCGAGGGGACAGAGCCTACGAGCAGTACTTC.